Listed here are 9 T cell receptor beta chains from one sample, sequenced in a study of blood T cell repertoires in COVID-19. Only in-frame clones appear in the TCRdb table, and some are missing; sequencing was by immunoSEQ multiplex PCR. The profile shows about 70,000 clones, about 86% of them singletons. Sequenced sample: peripheral blood. All receptors derive from a man aged 65-85 years with active COVID-19.

The chain carries TRBV18 and TRBJ2-1, with TRBD1 matching 8 bases. The CDR3 runs 13 residues. The V gene's germline CDR1 is KGHSH and CDR2 LQKENI. Trimming removed 5 bases from V and 9 bases from J; junction bases left unmatched: 6. The CDR3: CASSRTGRGEQFF. The CDR3 DNA is TGTGCCAGCTCAAGGACAGGGCGGGGTGAGCAGTTCTTC.

The chain has TRBV24-1 and TRBJ2-7, with a possible D match to TRBD1 (7 bases). There are 15 residues in the CDR3. V lost 4 bases to trimming and J lost 3 bases, with 15 bases between them. The V gene's germline CDR1 is KGHDR and CDR2 SFDVKD. This chain's CDR3 is CATSEPNRGGYEQYF. CDR3 sequence (DNA): TGTGCCACCAGTGAGCCGAACAGGGGAGGCTACGAGCAGTACTTC.

V usage is TRBV6-2 or TRBV6-3 and J usage is TRBJ2-5; 7 bases map to TRBD2. CDR3 length: 13 residues. Trimming took 6 bases from V and 10 from J; bases not matched to a gene: 11. The germline CDR1 and CDR2 sequences are MNHEY and SVGEGT. This CDR3 reads CASSLGSTGGQYF. CDR3 in DNA: TGTGCCAGCAGCCTCGGGTCCACGGGGGGCCAGTACTTC.

The table lists this clone with a count of one. The chain recombines TRBV24-1 with TRBJ2-1, with D possibly TRBD2 on 5 matching bases. Germline lookup yields CDR1 KGHDR and CDR2 SFDVKD. The CDR3 contains 15 residues. Trimming shortened V by 4 bases and J by 10 bases, and 19 bases separated the two germline ends. In nucleotides, the CDR3 is TGTGCCACCAGTGACCCGGGCCGGGGTGGTTGGGAGCAGTTCTTC. Translation: CATSDPGRGGWEQFF.

This CDR3 reads CAISRGTNEKLFF. The DNA for the CDR3 is TGTGCCATCAGCCGGGGAACTAATGAAAAACTGTTTTTT. The chain joins TRBV19 to TRBJ1-4; D is undetermined. Per germline, CDR1 LNHDA and CDR2 SQIVND (reference sequence). V lost 10 bases and J lost 1, with 10 bases in between. The CDR3 runs to 13 residues.

In this sample, this clone turned up a few times. Written as DNA, the CDR3 is TGTGCCAGTAGTACGGACAGGCACTCTGGAAACACCATATATTTT. Its translation: CASSTDRHSGNTIYF. This chain connects TRBV19 to TRBJ1-3; 7 bases are shared with TRBD1. J lost 0 bases, V lost 4 bases, and 3 bases had no gene match. The CDR3 spans 15 residues. Germline loops: CDR1 LNHDA, CDR2 SQIVND (reference sequence). Combining the CDR3 with reference TRBV19 and TRBJ1-3 gives the whole variable domain DGGITQSPKYLFRKEGQNVTLSCEQNLNHDAMYWYRQDPGQGLRLIYYSQIVNDFQKGDIAEGYSVSREKKESFPLTVTSAQKNPTAFYLCASSTDRHSGNTIYFGEGSWLTVV.

The V and J genes are TRBV12-3 or TRBV12-4 and TRBJ2-1; D is possibly TRBD2 (7 bases). V lost 6 bases to trimming and J lost 13 bases, with 13 bases between them. This CDR3 has 11 residues. The CDR3 here is CASSLGGPQFF. CDR3 coding DNA: TGTGCCAGCAGCCTGGGGGGGCCTCAGTTCTTC.

The rearrangement joins TRBV4-1 to TRBJ2-4, with 10 bases identical to TRBD2. Per the germline V gene, CDR1 is MGHRA and CDR2 is YSYEKL. V lost 0 bases to trimming and J lost 9 bases; unmatched junction nucleotides: 23. The length of the CDR3 is 21 residues. CDR3 protein: CASSQDPLRVAGGQRGGIQYF. The CDR3 DNA follows: TGCGCCAGCAGCCAAGATCCCTTGAGGGTAGCGGGAGGCCAACGGGGGGGCATTCAGTACTTC.

V usage is TRBV29-1 and J usage is TRBJ2-1; maybe TRBD1 (8 bases). Germline assignment: CDR1 SQVTM and CDR2 ANQGSEA. The CDR3 has 12 residues. With 5 bases removed from V and 11 bases from J, the gap between germline ends came to 16 bases. The CDR3 DNA reads TGCAGCGTTTCAACAGGGGGGGAACAGCAGTTCTTC. This gives the protein CSVSTGGEQQFF.